This T cell receptor (beta chain) emerged from a study of cytomegalovirus exposure and HLA in healthy donors (dated by TCRdb to 2017 to 2019). Background for the entire study: According to an earlier analysis of a few hundred of the donors, 150 million to 200 million T cells yielded some 110 million unique TCR beta sequences and roughly 280 Gb of sequence data. An early release that covered about 600 HLA-typed donors contained about 300 gigabases of sequencing data and tens of millions of unique TCR sequences. Of the roughly 390 genotyped donors, approximately 82% fell in the genetic ancestry cluster associated with self-reported Caucasian donors. The aim of the study was to test whether cataloging public T cell receptors could identify signatures of past pathogen exposure. The study used immunosequencing to profile the T cell repertoires of hundreds of subjects and linked those repertoires to cytomegalovirus serostatus. In addition to the first cohort of roughly 700 subjects, a separate validation cohort of approximately 120 different subjects was used. The study combined high-throughput TCR immunosequencing, statistical association of individual TCRs with disease status, and machine learning to predict cytomegalovirus infection status. A later analysis re-examined previously published TCR beta repertoires from 500 to 700 donors and added high-resolution HLA genotyping to investigate patterns of TCR occurrence. Rather than using new phenotypic data, the later analysis identified candidate immune exposures from TCR beta sequences and from how often those sequences occurred across donors. To decide whether each TCR beta V gene segment behaved as functional or pseudogenic, an earlier analysis of some 580 of the donors relied on high-throughput TCR beta sequencing. Donor age, sex, ethnicity and CMV serostatus were compiled together with the repertoire data. In a later genetic analysis, genome-wide SNP genotypes for about 55% of the roughly 700 donors were used, and that subset was treated as a discovery cohort. All discovery cohort repertoires had been generated on a single sequencing platform. Both class I and class II loci were covered by HLA typing, at four-digit resolution. The number of donors typed differed by locus, with about 629-630 for A, B, C, DRB1 and DQB1, roughly 520 for DQA1, nearly 610 for DPA1, and about 450 for DPB1. Roughly 5 DR-DQ haplotypes were handled as single units for association and clustering, since linkage in the cohort was strong. Among 300 to 500 genotyped donors of the cohort, an average of around 240,000 unique TCR beta nucleotide sequences was sequenced per donor, of which about 19% were non-productive. Summary of the overall study and its limitations: Linkage disequilibrium might explain the correlated functional status among segregating V segments, but an unknown experimental factor could not be ruled out. Some IMGT-functional V segments, including TRBV6-2 and TRBV6-3, could not be told apart with the 87-base-pair reads, so those segments were excluded. In both the original and validation cohorts, the classifier was reported to diagnose cytomegalovirus status with high specificity and sensitivity. Most TCR sequences were seen in very few donors, while some public TCRs were found in many individuals. In a later analysis, the rate of TCR association differed among HLA loci, with DRB1 alleles having the most associated TCRs and HLA-C alleles having the fewest. Assigning TCR associations to individual alleles was difficult when HLA alleles, especially DR and DQ, strongly co-occurred. In vitro tests confirmed that a few of the cytomegalovirus-associated TCR beta chains recognize cytomegalovirus antigens. In an earlier analysis of around 600 of the donors, most TCR beta V segments appeared in productive rearrangements about 90% or about 30% of the time, broadly matching IMGT annotations. It was suggested by the authors that the approach could potentially be generalized to other disease states and immunological phenotypes. The cohort was sequenced for TCR beta chains only, and without alpha or paired-chain data the features that could be detected were limited. Because HLA typing was missing for some donors at each locus, association tests included only the typed subset. The only immune exposure information available for the cohort was CMV serostatus. According to a later genetic analysis, donors in an Asian-associated ancestry cluster had fewer N-insertions in productive TCRs than the roughly 700-donor mean. A total of fewer than 200 TCR beta chains were listed by the study as associated with cytomegalovirus. A further reported finding was that TCR beta sequences accurately predicted the HLA-A and HLA-B alleles for most subjects in the first cohort. A later genetic analysis associated a missense DCLRE1C variant with V-gene and J-gene trimming of TCR beta chains, and an independent cohort replicated the association. Because counts were too low, about 15 rarely observed V segments, including chromosome 9 orphons, were left out of the earlier analysis of some 600 of the donors. Presence/absence analyses assumed roughly uniform sequencing depth across donors, an assumption that may not hold. Most CMV-associated TCR beta chains appeared to be HLA-restricted in a later analysis, and the HLA associations seemed to be driven largely by CMV exposure. A later analysis found that HLA-associated TCR beta chains were more clonally expanded and had lower generation probabilities than equally common non-associated chains. At a false discovery rate of 0.05, a later analysis linked some 18,000 TCR beta sequences to specific HLA alleles. A group of highly shared sequence variants was considered likely to be a technical artifact of the sequencing pipeline. A later analysis reported that several top co-occurrence clusters appeared linked to parvovirus B19, influenza, CMV and Epstein-Barr virus.

The library was built by means of the immunoSEQ multiplex PCR assay. For the multiplex PCR, a mixture combining 60 forward primers for TCR Vbeta segments and 13 reverse primers for TCR Jbeta segments was used. The CDR3 region of rearranged TCR beta genes was amplified from genomic DNA by a multiplex PCR assay. The amplified TCR beta libraries were sequenced on the Illumina HiSeq System as 87-base-pair reads. The study's own analysis went as follows. In a later analysis, roughly 80 million unique TCR beta chains were counted across the roughly 610 repertoires, and some 10 million of these chains were shared by at least two donors. Raw reads were error-corrected and collapsed into unique sequences with a nearest-neighbor algorithm that merged closely related sequences to remove PCR and sequencing errors. CDR3 sequences were aligned to IMGT reference sequences to assign V, D and J gene segments. For a sequence to be retained, at least a six-nucleotide match to both a V gene segment and a J gene segment was required. A rearrangement was called productive if the CDR3 had no stop codons and remained in frame with V and J, and every other rearrangement was called non-productive. Following IMGT convention, CDR3 was defined as the stretch from the second conserved V-encoded cysteine to the conserved J-encoded phenylalanine. Sequences without an unambiguous match to a single V gene segment were excluded from the earlier analysis of 450 to 750 of the donors. In an earlier analysis of a few hundred of the donors, a V segment was called functional when productive rearrangements were above 56.7%, and segregating when the standard deviation between donors exceeded 5%. To diagnose cytomegalovirus status from the catalog of TCR beta chain sequences, a statistical classification framework was built. In a later analysis, TCR nucleotide sequences were compared against IMGT/GENE-DB human TR gene sequences so that V and J genes could be assigned. In a later analysis, CDR3 sequences and most-parsimonious VDJ recombination scenarios were assigned using the TCRdist pipeline. In a later analysis, each TCR beta chain was defined by its CDR3 amino acid sequence together with its V-gene family, and reads without a unique V-gene family were excluded. In a later analysis, 450 to 600 highly shared, low-generation-probability nucleotide sequences were removed to address suspected cross-contamination and a sequencing artifact. For each public chain, a later analysis derived a clonal expansion index from normalized ranks of inferred template counts within each repertoire. Generation probabilities in a later analysis came from a VDJ recombination model fitted to out-of-frame rearrangements, and those results were checked against IGoR. In a later analysis, TCR-TCR, TCR-HLA and TCR-CMV co-occurrence was scored with hypergeometric tests, and a repertoire-size bias correction was applied to TCR pairs. A later analysis estimated false discovery rates by permuting HLA or CMV assignments 20 times. In a later analysis, co-occurring TCRs were grouped using DBSCAN, with TCRdist sequence similarity added in when clustering inside HLA-allele-positive subsets. Co-occurrence clustering excluded repertoires with fewer than 30,000 or more than 120,000 public chains, plus five with anomalous nucleotide sharing. Imported from immuneACCESS, the table was reduced by TCRdb to in-frame sequences with V and J called. These copies leave out some clones; in studies compared against another copy, an unresolved V gene accounts for under half, and the cause of the remainder is not known. That table gives V, J and clone size, and the DNA gave D and trimming. Here the sample has approximately 220,000 clones; over 60% occur a single time. Of the sample, 0.63% falls within the top ten clones.

To note about this clone: The antigen it binds to is not known. Nothing much larger sits one base from this clone, and base qualities are not available.

V and J lose 8 bases and 0 bases, and a span of 23 bases separates them. Sequences MDHEN (CDR1) and SYDVKM (CDR2) are obtained from the germline V gene. From cysteine to phenylalanine, the CDR3 is 18 amino acids long. Only the CDR3 DNA stays, 54 bases, in frame from base 1. The cohort was made up of approximately 670 healthy bone marrow donors. At the time of sampling, every cohort member was nominally healthy, though immune exposures that went unrecorded were likely present. The donor was CMV seronegative and belonged to the group of over 350 seronegative cohort members. A peripheral blood sample was provided by each donor, and peripheral blood mononuclear cells were used for TCR beta sequencing. Genomic DNA extraction from the blood cell samples was performed with the Qiagen DNeasy Blood Extraction Kit.

This receptor was obtained from a man aged 18-30 years in good health and CMV-seronegative. The sample was PBMCs. The chain is encoded by TRBV28 joined to TRBJ1-5, and possibly TRBD1, on 6 matching bases. The DNA sequence reads TGTGCCAGCGGGGGCGGAGGGCGGGGGAAGTATAGCAATCAGCCCCAGCATTTT. This sequence encodes CASGGGGRGKYSNQPQHF.